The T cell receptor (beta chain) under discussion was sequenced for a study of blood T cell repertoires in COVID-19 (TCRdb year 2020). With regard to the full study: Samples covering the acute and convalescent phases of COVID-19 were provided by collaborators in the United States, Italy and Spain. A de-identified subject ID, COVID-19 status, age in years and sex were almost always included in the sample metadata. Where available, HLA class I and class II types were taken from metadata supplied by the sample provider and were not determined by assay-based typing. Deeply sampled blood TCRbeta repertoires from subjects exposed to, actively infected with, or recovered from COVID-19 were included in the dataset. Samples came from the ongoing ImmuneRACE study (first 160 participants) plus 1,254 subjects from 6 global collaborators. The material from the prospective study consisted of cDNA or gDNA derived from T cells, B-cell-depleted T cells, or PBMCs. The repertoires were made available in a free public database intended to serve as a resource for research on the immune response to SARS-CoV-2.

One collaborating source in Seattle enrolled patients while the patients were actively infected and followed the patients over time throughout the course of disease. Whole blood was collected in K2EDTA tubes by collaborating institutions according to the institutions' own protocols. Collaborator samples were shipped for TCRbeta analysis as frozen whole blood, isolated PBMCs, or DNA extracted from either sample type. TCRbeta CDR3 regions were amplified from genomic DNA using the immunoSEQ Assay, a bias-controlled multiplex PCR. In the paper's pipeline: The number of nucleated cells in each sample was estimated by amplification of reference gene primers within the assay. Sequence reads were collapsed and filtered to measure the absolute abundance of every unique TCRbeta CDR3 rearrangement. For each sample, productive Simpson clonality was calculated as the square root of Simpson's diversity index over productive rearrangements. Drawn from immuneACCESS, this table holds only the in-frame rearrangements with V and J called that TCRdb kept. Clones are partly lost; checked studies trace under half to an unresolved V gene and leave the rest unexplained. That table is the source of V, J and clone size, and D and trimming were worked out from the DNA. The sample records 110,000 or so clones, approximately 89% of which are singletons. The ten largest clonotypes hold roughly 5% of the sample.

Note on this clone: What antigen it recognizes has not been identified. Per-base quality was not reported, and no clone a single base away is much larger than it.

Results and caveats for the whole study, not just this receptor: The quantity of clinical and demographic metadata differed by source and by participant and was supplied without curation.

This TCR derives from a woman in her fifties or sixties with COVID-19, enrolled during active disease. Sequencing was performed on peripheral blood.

The DNA sequence is TGTGCCAGCAGCCATTACCGGGACACCGAGTCCGCAGATACGCAGTATTTT. This gives the protein CASSHYRDTESADTQYF. The rearranged segments are TRBV4-2 and TRBJ2-3, and TRBD1 may be the D gene, going by 6 matching bases. From the germline V gene, CDR1 is LGHNA and CDR2 is YNFKEQ. V loses 3 bases of germline sequence and J loses 4 bases, and the interval between the two ends is 20 bases. From its cysteine to its phenylalanine, the CDR3 spans 17 amino acids. Of all the DNA, just the CDR3 is kept, 51 bases in frame from base 1.